This T cell receptor beta chain was identified during a study of neurological immune-mediated disorders. The CDR3 has 15 amino acids. Germline CDR1 is DFQATT and CDR2 is SNEGSKA (reference sequence). The V end was cut by 6 bases, the J end by 3 bases, with 18 bases between. This clonotype was observed at least ten times. The authors produced cDNA by 5'RACE using 10-nucleotide random UMIs. The output of every sequencing run exceeded 190 million TCR-beta sequences, derived from 15-18 subjects. TCRdb ran MiXCR on the 5' RACE reads and lists one entry per CDR3 protein. The data hold 60,000 to 80,000 distinct CDR3 sequences, with more than 4% observed a single time.

The chain recombines TRBV20-1 with TRBJ1-5; D may be TRBD1 (5 bases). The sequenced sample was PBMCs. This TCR came from a woman between 50 and 59 years old with multiple sclerosis. CDR3 coding DNA: TGCAGTGCCAGGCCTGCCGGGACCCTCAATCAGCCCCAGCATTTT. Its translation is CSARPAGTLNQPQHF.